A single sample gave rise to the 15 T cell receptor beta chains below, sequenced in a study of T cell responses to AZD1222 COVID-19 vaccine. The method was immunoSEQ multiplex PCR; TCRdb's version includes in-frame clones alone and lacks a portion of them. The repertoire has 75,000 to 100,000 clones, about 94% of them found once; the top ten carry around 3.2%. The sample was peripheral blood, taken 28 days after the second AZD1222 dose. The receptors here all came from an adult who received the AZD1222 COVID-19 vaccine.

The chain joins TRBV3-1 (or the pseudogene TRBV3-2) to TRBJ1-2; possibly TRBD1 for D (5 bases). V lost 1 base, J lost 6 bases, and 9 bases lay in between. Germline V gene sequence: CDR1 LGHDT, CDR2 YNNKEL (reference sequence). This CDR3 is 13 amino acids long. The CDR3 sequence: CASSQVQGNGYTF. The CDR3 DNA is TGTGCCAGCAGCCAAGTCCAGGGTAATGGCTACACCTTC.

The chain joins TRBV19 to TRBJ2-7, with TRBD1 matching 10 bases. Germline-derived CDR1 and CDR2 are LNHDA and SQIVND (reference sequence). The CDR3 consists of 15 residues. With V trimmed by 6 bases and J by 5 bases, 10 bases remained unmatched. The CDR3 reads CASSPRGTGVHEQYF. CDR3 DNA: TGTGCCAGTAGCCCCCGGGGGACAGGGGTCCACGAGCAGTACTTC. The variable domain in full, completed from reference TRBV19 and TRBJ2-7, reads DGGITQSPKYLFRKEGQNVTLSCEQNLNHDAMYWYRQDPGQGLRLIYYSQIVNDFQKGDIAEGYSVSREKKESFPLTVTSAQKNPTAFYLCASSPRGTGVHEQYFGPGTRLTVT.

V gene TRBV27 combines with J gene TRBJ2-7; D may be TRBD1 (6 bases). The CDR3 has 15 amino acids. The germline V gene encodes CDR1 MNHEY and CDR2 SMNVEV (reference sequence). The germline V and J ends were trimmed by 6 bases and 2 bases, with 17 bases remaining between them. The DNA for the CDR3 is TGTGCCAGCAGAAAGGACAGAGGCGCCCCCTACGAGCAGTACTTC. As protein: CASRKDRGAPYEQYF.

The genes are TRBV4-3 and TRBJ2-3, with 8 nucleotides matching TRBD2. V shed 0 bases and J 1 base; nucleotides not matched to a gene: 6. The CDR3 is 17 residues long. Germline CDR1 LGHNA, CDR2 YSLEER. CDR3 nucleotide sequence: TGCGCCAGCAGCCAAGAACTCGGGGGGGCTGGCACAGATACGCAGTATTTT. Amino acid sequence: CASSQELGGAGTDTQYF.

The gene calls are TRBV7-9 and TRBJ1-5; D might be TRBD1 (5 bases). Germline-derived CDR1 and CDR2 are SEHNR and FQNEAQ (reference sequence). Trimming removed 4 bases from V and 5 bases from J, with 12 bases in between. The CDR3 has 14 residues. The CDR3: CASSSSGGDQPQHF. For the CDR3, the DNA is TGTGCCAGCAGCTCGAGCGGGGGTGATCAGCCCCAGCATTTT.

Notes on this clone: A junction end diverges from the germline sequence, so it may reflect a read error. The chain uses TRBV9 and TRBJ1-1; unclear D gene. The CDR3 has 15 residues. Germline-derived CDR1 and CDR2 are SGDLS and YYNGEE. The CDR3 region has the DNA TGTGCCAGCAGTGTAGGATTCTGGCCTAGCACTGAAGCTTTCTTT. This sequence encodes CASSVGFWPSTEAFF.

CDR3 coding DNA: TGTGCCAGCAGTTACTCGGGTAGCAATCAGCCCCAGCATTTT. Amino acid sequence: CASSYSGSNQPQHF. This chain joins TRBV6-2 or TRBV6-3 and TRBJ1-5; D call uncertain. With 0 bases removed from V and 0 bases from J, the gap between germline ends came to 3 bases. CDR3 length equals 14 residues. Germline loops: CDR1 MNHEY, CDR2 SVGEGT.

The V call is TRBV5-1, the J call TRBJ2-1, with a possible D match to TRBD1 (6 bases). CDR3 length: 13 residues. V was trimmed by 6 bases and J by 7 bases, leaving 14 bases between them. Germline CDR1 SGHRS, CDR2 YFSETQ. This CDR3 reads CASTKLRGNEQFF. The CDR3 DNA reads TGCGCCAGCACCAAACTCAGGGGTAATGAGCAGTTCTTC.

The V call is TRBV6-5, the J call TRBJ1-2; D unclear. This CDR3 has 13 amino acids. V lost 5 bases, J lost 7 bases, and 14 bases lay in between. Germline values: CDR1 MNHEY, CDR2 SVGAGI. The CDR3 spells CASSTGVGGGYTF. The CDR3, as DNA: TGTGCCAGCAGTACGGGAGTTGGAGGTGGCTACACCTTC.

This clone is a singleton in its sample. The V and J genes are TRBV30 and TRBJ2-3; TRBD2 aligns across 10 bases. V was pared by 3 bases and J by 7 bases, with 19 bases of the junction left unmatched. Germline V lookup: CDR1 GTSNPN, CDR2 SVGIG (reference sequence). This CDR3 is 18 amino acids long. CDR3 amino acids: CAWSVYSLSGGDNYTQYF. DNA of the CDR3: TGTGCCTGGAGCGTGTACTCTTTGAGCGGGGGGGACAATTATACGCAGTATTTT.

The chain recombines TRBV15 with TRBJ1-2, with D possibly TRBD1 on 6 matching bases. The CDR3 covers 15 residues. V was clipped by 5 bases and J by 8 bases, with 21 bases between them. CDR1 is LNHNV, CDR2 YYDKDF, per germline (reference sequence). The CDR3 protein is CATSADRWSTVGYTF. In DNA form, the CDR3 reads TGTGCCACCAGCGCCGACAGGTGGTCTACGGTCGGCTACACCTTC.

V gene TRBV5-6 combines with J gene TRBJ1-2; D remains unclear. The CDR3 is made up of 11 amino acids. V was shortened by 0 bases and J by 3 bases, with 0 bases between the two germline ends. Germline CDR1 SGHDT, CDR2 YYEEEE. CDR3 region: CASSLDYGYTF. The CDR3 nucleotides are TGTGCCAGCAGCTTGGACTATGGCTACACCTTC.

V and J are TRBV6-5 and TRBJ2-1; TRBD1 or TRBD2 may be the D gene (5 bases each). Germline assignment: CDR1 MNHEY and CDR2 SVGAGI. This CDR3 contains 14 residues. The germline V and J ends were trimmed by 8 bases and 5 bases, with 16 bases remaining between them. The CDR3 region is CASFRDGEHNEQFF. The CDR3 region has the DNA TGTGCCAGCTTCCGGGACGGAGAACACAATGAGCAGTTCTTC.

The chain carries TRBV28 and TRBJ1-2; D unresolved. Trimming cost V 8 bases and J 4 bases, with 14 bases left between them. Germline V gives CDR1 MDHEN, CDR2 SYDVKM. The CDR3 has 13 residues. CDR3 in amino acids: CASSISRGYGYTF. The CDR3, as DNA: TGTGCCAGCTCGATCTCTCGCGGCTATGGCTACACCTTC.

Notes on this clone: Other nucleotide sequences in the sample specify the same CDR3. The rearrangement links TRBV5-1 to TRBJ1-2, with TRBD1 identical over 8 bases. With 4 bases clipped from V and 2 bases from J, the junction kept 4 bases outside the gene matches. The CDR3 sequence is 14 residues long. Germline V gene sequence: CDR1 SGHRS, CDR2 YFSETQ. This CDR3 reads CASSPRDRNYGYTF. The CDR3 region has the DNA TGCGCCAGCAGCCCCCGGGACAGGAACTATGGCTACACCTTC.